These T cell receptor beta chains were read from a single sample in a study of blood T cell repertoires in COVID-19. Clones were read by immunoSEQ multiplex PCR, and TCRdb kept only the in-frame ones, dropping some. The table records 60,000 to 75,000 clones, around 83% of them present only once. The sample was peripheral blood. These TCRs come from a woman aged 80 or over with acute or convalescent COVID-19. CDR3s include the opening cysteine and the closing phenylalanine or tryptophan. D genes are given only for firm matches. Some rows mark clone size as missing; the rest say once, few, many or name a class of expanded clone.

V gene	J gene	D gene	clone size	CDR3 protein	CDR3 DNA
TRBV9	TRBJ2-3	TRBD2	-	CASSVTSGGATDTQYF	TGTGCCAGCAGCGTGACTAGCGGGGGGGCCACAGATACGCAGTATTTT
TRBV18	TRBJ1-5	-	-	CASSRQGSNQPQHF	TGTGCCAGCTCACGTCAGGGTAGCAATCAGCCCCAGCATTTT
TRBV6-5	TRBJ1-2	-	-	CASSYNAGDAYGYTF	TGTGCCAGCAGTTATAACGCAGGGGACGCCTATGGCTACACCTTC
TRBV5-1	TRBJ2-3	TRBD2	-	CASSLESGGADTQYF	TGCGCCAGCAGCTTGGAATCCGGGGGGGCAGATACGCAGTATTTT
TRBV18	TRBJ2-2	TRBD2	-	CASSPQLAGEIGTGELFF	TGTGCCAGCTCACCACAATTAGCGGGGGAGATCGGAACCGGGGAGCTGTTTTTT
TRBV2	TRBJ1-2	TRBD1	-	CATIRDRVLGYTF	TGTGCCACCATTCGGGACAGGGTGCTCGGCTACACCTTC
TRBV6-1	TRBJ2-7	-	-	CASSEAWQGSSYEQYF	TGTGCCAGCAGTGAAGCGTGGCAGGGTAGCTCCTACGAGCAGTACTTC
TRBV5-5	TRBJ1-6	TRBD1	-	CASSGGQGPYNSPLHF	TGTGCCAGCAGCGGGGGACAGGGGCCCTATAATTCACCCCTCCACTTT
TRBV5-1	TRBJ1-2	TRBD1	-	CASSLPGTGGGYTF	TGCGCCAGCAGCTTGCCCGGGACAGGGGGTGGCTACACCTTC
TRBV2	TRBJ1-2	-	-	CASSEREGYTF	TGTGCCAGCAGTGAGAGGGAAGGCTACACCTTC
TRBV18	TRBJ1-2	-	-	CASSTSNYGYTF	TGTGCCAGCTCCACATCGAACTATGGCTACACCTTC
TRBV2	TRBJ1-1	-	-	CASSSAGGDTEAFF	TGTGCCAGCAGTAGTGCGGGGGGAGACACTGAAGCTTTCTTT
TRBV6-6	TRBJ1-6	-	-	CASRGGSVSEDSPLHF	TGTGCCAGCAGGGGAGGGTCTGTGTCGGAGGATTCACCCCTCCACTTT
TRBV6-1	TRBJ1-1	-	few	CASSEALRGGQAAFF	TGTGCCAGCAGTGAAGCGCTTCGGGGGGGGCAGGCAGCTTTCTTT
TRBV18	TRBJ1-5	-	-	CASSPPPGEGQPQHF	TGTGCCAGCTCACCACCGCCAGGCGAAGGTCAGCCCCAGCATTTT
TRBV14	TRBJ1-6	-	-	CASSQGHGNSSPLHF	TGTGCCAGCAGCCAGGGACATGGCAATTCCTCACCCCTCCACTTT
TRBV9	TRBJ2-1	TRBD2	-	CASSVIGLAGGHSNNEQFF	TGTGCCAGCAGCGTAATCGGGCTAGCGGGGGGCCACTCAAACAATGAGCAGTTCTTC
TRBV4-1	TRBJ1-1	-	-	CASSRTGPLEAFF	TGCGCCAGCAGCCGAACAGGTCCATTAGAAGCTTTCTTT
TRBV5-5	TRBJ1-2	-	once	CASSLVGTSPLYGYTF	TGTGCCAGCAGCTTGGTAGGGACAAGCCCGCTCTATGGCTACACCTTC
TRBV5-5	TRBJ2-1	TRBD1	-	CASSDRGTDYNEQFF	TGTGCCAGCAGCGACAGGGGGACGGACTACAATGAGCAGTTCTTC
TRBV2	TRBJ2-1	TRBD2	-	CASSVGLAGGGDQRNNEQFF	TGTGCCAGCAGTGTCGGACTAGCGGGGGGAGGAGATCAGAGAAACAATGAGCAGTTCTTC
TRBV30	TRBJ2-6	-	-	CAWSQQRHSGANVLTF	TGTGCCTGGAGCCAGCAGCGGCACTCTGGGGCCAACGTCCTGACTTTC
TRBV12-3/TRBV12-4	TRBJ1-4	-	-	CASSWGANEKLFF	TGTGCCAGCAGCTGGGGAGCTAATGAAAAACTGTTTTTT
TRBV5-1	TRBJ1-2	-	-	CASSPGVILYGYTF	TGCGCCAGCAGCCCAGGGGTAATACTTTATGGCTACACCTTC
TRBV29-1	TRBJ1-1	-	-	CSVEEGGNTEAFF	TGCAGCGTTGAAGAGGGAGGGAACACTGAAGCTTTCTTT
TRBV10-1	TRBJ1-2	-	few	CASSIDPEGSYGYTF	TGCGCCAGCAGTATTGACCCCGAGGGATCCTATGGCTACACCTTC
TRBV2	TRBJ2-3	TRBD2	-	CASRPGLSTDTQYF	TGTGCCAGCAGGCCGGGACTATCTACAGATACGCAGTATTTT
TRBV7-8	TRBJ1-2	-	-	CASSLVGGLLGYGYTF	TGTGCCAGCAGCTTAGTTGGGGGACTCCTCGGCTATGGCTACACCTTC
TRBV5-6	TRBJ1-2	-	-	CASSWGLDSYYGYTF	TGTGCCAGCAGCTGGGGCCTGGACAGCTACTATGGCTACACCTTC
TRBV19	TRBJ2-6	-	-	CASSILISGANVLTF	TGTGCCAGTAGTATCCTAATCTCTGGGGCCAACGTCCTGACTTTC
TRBV29-1	TRBJ1-1	-	-	CSAQPLYTENTEAFF	TGCAGCGCCCAACCCCTCTACACAGAGAACACTGAAGCTTTCTTT
TRBV18	TRBJ1-1	TRBD1	-	CASSPPGQGSEAFF	TGTGCCAGCTCACCACCGGGACAGGGCTCTGAAGCTTTCTTT
TRBV6-6	TRBJ1-2	-	-	CASSYSRGWDGYTF	TGTGCCAGCAGTTACTCTAGGGGTTGGGATGGCTACACCTTC
TRBV5-1	TRBJ2-1	-	-	CASSLASRGHEQFF	TGCGCCAGCAGCTTGGCCTCGCGGGGCCATGAGCAGTTCTTC
TRBV30	TRBJ1-2	-	-	CAWTGWSYGYTF	TGTGCCTGGACCGGGTGGTCCTATGGCTACACCTTC
TRBV3-1/TRBV3-2	TRBJ1-1	-	-	CASSQVEGNTEAFF	TGTGCCAGCAGCCAAGTAGAGGGGAACACTGAAGCTTTCTTT
TRBV19	TRBJ2-5	-	-	CASSTRRVFVETQYF	TGTGCCAGTAGTACCCGCAGGGTTTTCGTGGAGACCCAGTACTTC
TRBV3-1/TRBV3-2	TRBJ2-2	TRBD2	-	CASSQASGGATGELFF	TGTGCCAGCAGCCAAGCTAGCGGGGGGGCCACCGGGGAGCTGTTTTTT
TRBV10-1	TRBJ2-5	TRBD2	-	CASSEGLGLAGPQETQYF	TGCGCCAGCAGTGAAGGGTTAGGGCTAGCGGGGCCACAAGAGACCCAGTACTTC
TRBV5-1	TRBJ2-1	TRBD2	-	CASSFGGSSYNEQFF	TGCGCCAGCAGCTTCGGGGGGTCCTCCTACAATGAGCAGTTCTTC
TRBV14	TRBJ1-2	-	-	CASSRTRGLSGYTF	TGTGCCAGCAGCCGCACGAGGGGGTTAAGTGGCTACACCTTC
TRBV5-5	TRBJ1-5	-	-	CASSYVPAVPNQPQHF	TGTGCCAGCAGCTACGTTCCCGCGGTGCCCAATCAGCCCCAGCATTTT
TRBV7-3	TRBJ2-2	-	-	CASSPRGQLGELFF	TGTGCCAGCAGCCCAAGGGGCCAGTTGGGGGAGCTGTTTTTT
TRBV21-1	TRBJ1-1	-	-	CASSTRTGRAPSTEAFF	TGTGCCAGCAGCACTCGGACAGGACGGGCTCCGAGCACTGAAGCTTTCTTT
TRBV29-1	TRBJ1-5	-	-	CSVVWRDSNQPQHF	TGCAGCGTTGTCTGGAGGGATAGCAATCAGCCCCAGCATTTT
TRBV7-9	TRBJ1-2	TRBD1	once	CAAPGQGNGYTF	TGTGCCGCGCCGGGACAGGGCAATGGCTACACCTTC
TRBV2	TRBJ1-5	-	-	CASSLGLGGGIQPQHF	TGTGCCAGCAGTTTGGGTCTGGGAGGGGGGATTCAGCCCCAGCATTTT
TRBV6-5	TRBJ1-1	TRBD1	-	CASSPQGGNTEAFF	TGTGCCAGCAGTCCGCAGGGGGGAAACACTGAAGCTTTCTTT